The 4 T cell receptor beta chains presented below share a single source sample, sequenced in a study of spatial heterogeneity in lung cancer. Time point reported: sample taken at primary tumor resection. Tumor, nontumor lung or frozen PBMC supplied whole RNA that was sequenced unsorted. TCRdb ran MiXCR on the 5' RACE reads and lists one entry per CDR3 protein. Of tens of thousands of distinct CDR3 sequences listed, roughly 12% are singletons. The sample in question was PBMCs, obtained at surgery. These receptor sequences come from a male donor with early-stage non-small cell lung cancer.

The chain has TRBV7-2 and TRBJ2-1; 11 bases line up with TRBD2. Trimming took 1 base from V and 3 from J; bases not matched to a gene: 14. CDR1 and CDR2 (germline): SGHTA, FQGNSA. The CDR3 loop spans 20 amino acids. The DNA of the CDR3 is TGTGCCAGCAGCTTAGTGGCGGGACTAGCGGAGACCTTTTTCTACAATGAGCAGTTCTTC. Translation gives CASSLVAGLAETFFYNEQFF.

This clonotype has only a few counts. CDR3 sequence: CASSLVRGQGSEKLFF. In DNA, the CDR3 is TGTGCCAGCAGTTTAGTGAGGGGGCAAGGAAGTGAAAAACTGTTTTTT. The V call is TRBV12-3 or TRBV12-4, the J call TRBJ1-4; 7 positions match TRBD1. The CDR3 has 16 amino acids. The V gene end was trimmed by 1 base and the J gene end by 7 bases; junction bases not matched to a gene: 9.

As concerns this clonotype: Given a much more abundant clone one base away, this may be a read error. The gene calls are TRBV4-2 and TRBJ1-1; possible D gene TRBD1, 6 bases. The V and J ends lost 5 bases and 5 bases respectively, with 18 bases between them. The CDR3 has 15 amino acids. Per the germline V gene, CDR1 is LGHNA and CDR2 is YNFKEQ. CDR3 region: CASSSRIGGETEAFF. The CDR3 DNA reads as TGTGCCAGCAGCTCGCGGATAGGGGGTGAAACTGAAGCTTTCTTT.

This clonotype was detected a few times. The rearrangement joins TRBV3-1 to TRBJ1-2; the match to TRBD1 covers 9 bases. V lost 4 bases to trimming and J lost 4 bases; unmatched junction nucleotides: 1. From germline, CDR1 is LGHDT and CDR2 YNNKEL (reference sequence). The CDR3 runs to 13 residues. CDR3 sequence: CASSRDRVYGYTF. For the CDR3, the DNA is TGTGCCAGCAGCCGGGACAGGGTCTATGGCTACACCTTC.